These T cell receptor beta chains were read from a single sample in a study of OX40 agonist ivuxolimab in advanced cancers. Here immunoSEQ multiplex PCR was the method, and the copy in TCRdb shows in-frame clones only, minus some. The repertoire holds 37,000 or so clones, with about 70% as singletons. The sample consisted of CD4+ or CD8+ T cells sorted from blood, taken in a trial of the OX40 agonist ivuxolimab. These receptors originate from an adult with an advanced solid tumor such as melanoma, head and neck, liver or kidney cancer. The CDR3 runs from the conserved cysteine through the conserved F or W. D genes are given only for firm matches. Clone sizes are given selectively: once, few, many, or a class where the clone is expanded.

size | J | D | V | CDR3 | DNA
. | TRBJ1-2 | TRBD1 | TRBV10-3 | CAISGDRAYGYGYTF | TGTGCCATCAGTGGGGACAGGGCTTACGGCTATGGCTACACCTTC
. | TRBJ2-7 | TRBD1 | TRBV11-2 | CASSYGTVDYEQYF | TGTGCCAGCAGTTACGGGACAGTCGACTACGAGCAGTACTTC
. | TRBJ1-6 | . | TRBV6-6 | CASSKSRDNSPLHF | TGTGCCAGCAGTAAATCACGGGATAATTCACCCCTCCACTTT
. | TRBJ1-2 | . | TRBV6-5 | CASSWTGDGYTF | TGTGCCAGCAGTTGGACGGGAGATGGCTACACCTTC
. | TRBJ2-7 | TRBD1 | TRBV30 | CAWRTGGLREQYF | TGTGCCTGGAGGACAGGGGGGCTTCGGGAGCAGTACTTC
. | TRBJ2-5 | TRBD1 | TRBV19 | CASSLRTGQKTQYF | TGTGCCAGTAGTCTTCGGACAGGGCAAAAGACCCAGTACTTC
. | TRBJ1-1 | . | TRBV2 | CASSEQGAFF | TGTGCCAGCAGTGAACAGGGTGCTTTCTTT
. | TRBJ2-1 | . | TRBV13 | CASSPKGSNEQFF | TGTGCCAGCAGCCCTAAGGGGTCCAATGAGCAGTTCTTC
. | TRBJ1-1 | . | TRBV19 | CASSIDLWTEAFF | TGTGCCAGTAGTATAGATCTCTGGACTGAAGCTTTCTTT
. | TRBJ2-5 | . | TRBV19 | CASSSDVVGTQYF | TGTGCCAGTAGTTCAGACGTCGTCGGGACCCAGTACTTC
. | TRBJ1-2 | TRBD1 | TRBV4-2 | CASSQEWGQGSYGYTF | TGTGCCAGCAGCCAAGAGTGGGGACAGGGAAGCTATGGCTACACCTTC
. | TRBJ1-5 | . | TRBV30 | CAWRLGGSNQPQHF | TGTGCCTGGAGATTGGGGGGTAGCAATCAGCCCCAGCATTTT
. | TRBJ1-6 | TRBD1 | TRBV4-1 | CASSREPWDSTTYNSPLHF | TGCGCCAGCAGCCGAGAGCCTTGGGACAGCACAACCTATAATTCACCCCTCCACTTT
. | TRBJ2-7 | TRBD1 | TRBV10-3 | CAIRRQGVGEQYF | TGTGCCATCAGGCGGCAGGGGGTCGGCGAGCAGTACTTC
. | TRBJ1-4 | . | TRBV20-1 | CSAREEKLFF | TGCAGTGCTAGAGAAGAAAAACTGTTTTTT
. | TRBJ2-1 | . | TRBV11-2 | CASSPGGVRRDYNEQFF | TGTGCCAGCAGCCCCGGCGGGGTAAGGAGAGACTACAATGAGCAGTTCTTC
. | TRBJ2-3 | . | TRBV5-5 | CASSLNWGGADTQYF | TGTGCCAGCAGCTTGAACTGGGGTGGGGCAGATACGCAGTATTTT
. | TRBJ2-7 | TRBD1 | TRBV6-5 | CASSYPDRGYEQYF | TGTGCCAGCAGTTACCCGGACAGGGGCTACGAGCAGTACTTC
. | TRBJ2-7 | . | TRBV19 | CASSFGRAGEQYF | TGTGCCAGTAGTTTCGGTCGGGCTGGCGAGCAGTACTTC
. | TRBJ1-2 | TRBD1 | TRBV7-9 | CASSSDRFYGYTF | TGTGCCAGCAGCTCGGACAGGTTCTATGGCTACACCTTC
. | TRBJ2-3 | . | TRBV30 | CAWSRGGADTQYF | TGTGCCTGGTCTAGGGGGGGAGCAGATACGCAGTATTTT
. | TRBJ2-5 | . | TRBV27 | CASSLLSQIETQYF | TGTGCCAGCAGTTTATTGTCACAGATAGAGACCCAGTACTTC
. | TRBJ1-1 | TRBD1 | TRBV5-1 | CASSSKPGQGIGNTEAFF | TGCGCCAGCAGCTCGAAACCGGGACAGGGTATCGGGAACACTGAAGCTTTCTTT
. | TRBJ1-1 | . | TRBV29-1 | CSGTGIRTEAFF | TGCAGCGGAACAGGGATCCGTACTGAAGCTTTCTTT
once | TRBJ1-2 | . | TRBV29-1 | CSVEESGRSYGYTF | TGCAGCGTTGAGGAAAGTGGCAGGAGCTATGGCTACACCTTC
few | TRBJ2-5 | TRBD2 | TRBV5-1 | CASSTAGSGGETQYF | TGCGCCAGCAGCACCGCGGGGAGCGGGGGAGAGACCCAGTACTTC
. | TRBJ1-4 | TRBD1 | TRBV7-6 | CASSQDRGQEKLFF | TGTGCCAGCAGTCAGGACAGGGGACAGGAAAAACTGTTTTTT
. | TRBJ1-1 | . | TRBV5-4 | CASSGGREAFF | TGTGCCAGCAGCGGGGGGCGTGAAGCTTTCTTT
. | TRBJ1-2 | . | TRBV6-5 | CASSRDGRYGYTF | TGTGCCAGCAGCCGTGACGGGCGCTATGGCTACACCTTC
. | TRBJ1-1 | . | TRBV6-5 | CASRPGGEAFF | TGTGCCAGCAGACCCGGTGGCGAAGCTTTCTTT
. | TRBJ2-3 | . | TRBV12-5 | CASGPGDTDTQYF | TGTGCTAGTGGACCGGGGGATACAGATACGCAGTATTTT
. | TRBJ1-1 | . | TRBV4-1 | CASSHEGGTEAFF | TGCGCCAGCAGCCATGAGGGGGGCACTGAAGCTTTCTTT
few | TRBJ1-1 | . | TRBV25-1 | CASSELRTGAFF | TGTGCCAGCAGTGAATTAAGGACGGGAGCTTTCTTT
few | TRBJ2-2 | TRBD1 | TRBV7-9 | CASSPGQGGTNTGELFF | TGTGCCAGCAGCCCCGGACAGGGCGGTACGAACACCGGGGAGCTGTTTTTT
. | TRBJ2-2 | TRBD2 | TRBV7-9 | CAVGRDTGELFF | TGTGCAGTAGGGAGGGACACCGGGGAGCTGTTTTTT
. | TRBJ1-2 | . | TRBV4-1 | CASSQGGANYGYTF | TGCGCCAGCAGCCAAGGGGGCGCTAACTATGGCTACACCTTC
few | TRBJ1-1 | . | TRBV13 | CASSRGGGGRRAFF | TGTGCCAGCAGTCGGGGTGGGGGGGGCAGGAGGGCTTTCTTT
once | TRBJ1-1 | . | TRBV27 | CASSSNTEAFF | TGTGCCAGCAGTTCGAACACTGAAGCTTTCTTT
. | TRBJ1-5 | . | TRBV6-6 | CASSQSVQGRQPQHF | TGTGCCAGCAGCCAAAGTGTACAGGGTCGACAGCCCCAGCATTTT